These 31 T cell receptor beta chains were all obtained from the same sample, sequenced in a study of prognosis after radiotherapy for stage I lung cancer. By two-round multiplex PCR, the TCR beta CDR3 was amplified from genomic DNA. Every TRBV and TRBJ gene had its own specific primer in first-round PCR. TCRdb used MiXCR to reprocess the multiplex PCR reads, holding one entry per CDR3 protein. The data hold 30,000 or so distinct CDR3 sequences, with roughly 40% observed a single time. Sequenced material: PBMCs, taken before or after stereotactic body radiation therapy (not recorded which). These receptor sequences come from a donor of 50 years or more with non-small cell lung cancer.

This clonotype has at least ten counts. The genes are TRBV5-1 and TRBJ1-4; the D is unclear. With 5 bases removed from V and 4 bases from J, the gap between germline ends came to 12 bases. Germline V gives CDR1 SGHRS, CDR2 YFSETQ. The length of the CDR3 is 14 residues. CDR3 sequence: CASSPGGLNEKLFF. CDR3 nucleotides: TGCGCCAGCAGTCCCGGAGGCCTTAATGAAAAACTGTTTTTT.

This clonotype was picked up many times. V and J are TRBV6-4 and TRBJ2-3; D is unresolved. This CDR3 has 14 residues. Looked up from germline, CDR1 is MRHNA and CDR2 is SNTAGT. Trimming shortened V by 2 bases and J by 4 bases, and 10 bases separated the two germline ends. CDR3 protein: CASSDRLGADTQYF. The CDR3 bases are TGTGCCAGCAGTGACCGACTTGGTGCAGATACGCAGTATTTT.

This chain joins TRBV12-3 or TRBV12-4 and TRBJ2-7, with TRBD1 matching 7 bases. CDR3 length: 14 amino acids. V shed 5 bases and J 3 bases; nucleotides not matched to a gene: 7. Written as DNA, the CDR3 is TGTGCCAGCAGTACACAGGGGCGCAACTACGAGCAGTACTTC. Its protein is CASSTQGRNYEQYF.

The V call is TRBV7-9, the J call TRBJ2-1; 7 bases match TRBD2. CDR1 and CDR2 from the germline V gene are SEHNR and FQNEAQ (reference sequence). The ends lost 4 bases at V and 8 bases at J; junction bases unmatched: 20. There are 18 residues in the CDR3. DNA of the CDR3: TGTGCCAGCAGCTCCCAAGGCCCACTGGCGGGAGCGAGGGATGAGCAGTTCTTC. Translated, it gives CASSSQGPLAGARDEQFF.

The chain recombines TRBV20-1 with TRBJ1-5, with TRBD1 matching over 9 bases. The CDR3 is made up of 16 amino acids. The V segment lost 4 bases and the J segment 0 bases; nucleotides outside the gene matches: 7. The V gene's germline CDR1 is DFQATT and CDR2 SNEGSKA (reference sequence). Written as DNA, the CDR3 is TGCAGTGCTACGGGACAGGGATTGGGTAGCAATCAGCCCCAGCATTTT. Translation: CSATGQGLGSNQPQHF.

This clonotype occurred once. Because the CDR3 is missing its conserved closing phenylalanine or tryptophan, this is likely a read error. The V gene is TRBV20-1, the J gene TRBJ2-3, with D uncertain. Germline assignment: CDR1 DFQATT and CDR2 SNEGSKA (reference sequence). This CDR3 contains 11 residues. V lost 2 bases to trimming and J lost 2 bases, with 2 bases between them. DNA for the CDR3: TGCAGTGCTAGATACACAGATACGCAGTATCTT. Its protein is CSARYTDTQYL.

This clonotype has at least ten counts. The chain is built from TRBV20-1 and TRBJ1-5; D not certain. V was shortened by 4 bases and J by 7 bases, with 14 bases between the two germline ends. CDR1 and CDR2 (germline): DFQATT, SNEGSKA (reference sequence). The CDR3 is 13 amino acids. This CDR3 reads CSAMSPPTQPQHF. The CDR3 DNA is TGCAGTGCTATGTCACCTCCAACCCAGCCCCAGCATTTT.

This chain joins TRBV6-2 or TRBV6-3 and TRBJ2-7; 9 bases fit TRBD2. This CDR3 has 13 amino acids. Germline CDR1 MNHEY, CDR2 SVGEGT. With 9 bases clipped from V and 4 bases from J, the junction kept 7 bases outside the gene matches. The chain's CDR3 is CARIAGEPYEQYF. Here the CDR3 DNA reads TGTGCCAGGATAGCGGGGGAGCCTTACGAGCAGTACTTC.

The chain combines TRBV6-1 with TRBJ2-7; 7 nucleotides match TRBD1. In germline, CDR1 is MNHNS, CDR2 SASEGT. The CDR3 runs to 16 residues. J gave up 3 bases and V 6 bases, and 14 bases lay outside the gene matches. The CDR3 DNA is TGTGCCAGCAGAGCTGACAGGGCCATATCGTTCTACGAGCAGTACTTC. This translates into CASRADRAISFYEQYF.

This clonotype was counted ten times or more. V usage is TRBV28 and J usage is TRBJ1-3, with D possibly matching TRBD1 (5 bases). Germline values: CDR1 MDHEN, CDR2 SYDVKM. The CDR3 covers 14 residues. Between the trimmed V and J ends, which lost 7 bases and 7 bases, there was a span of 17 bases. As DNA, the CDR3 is TGTGCCAGCACCCTAGGAGGACAAGTGAACACCATATATTTT. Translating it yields CASTLGGQVNTIYF.

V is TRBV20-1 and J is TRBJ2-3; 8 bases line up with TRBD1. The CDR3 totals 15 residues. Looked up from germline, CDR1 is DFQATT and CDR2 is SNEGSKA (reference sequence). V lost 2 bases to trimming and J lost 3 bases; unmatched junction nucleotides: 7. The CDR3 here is CSARHDRGVTDTQYF. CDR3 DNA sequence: TGCAGTGCTAGACACGACAGGGGCGTAACAGATACGCAGTATTTT.

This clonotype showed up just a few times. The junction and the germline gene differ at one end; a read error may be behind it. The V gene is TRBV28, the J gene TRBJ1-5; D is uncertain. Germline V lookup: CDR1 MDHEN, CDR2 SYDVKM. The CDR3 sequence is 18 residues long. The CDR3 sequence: CASSLSTGLGSINQPHHF. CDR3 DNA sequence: TGTGCCAGCAGTTTATCAACGGGCCTCGGGTCCATCAATCAGCCCCATCATTTT.

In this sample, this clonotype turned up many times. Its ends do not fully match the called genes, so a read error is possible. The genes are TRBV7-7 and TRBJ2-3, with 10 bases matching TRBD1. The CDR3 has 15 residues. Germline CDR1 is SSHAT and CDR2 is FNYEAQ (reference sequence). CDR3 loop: CASSFGTGALGRQYF. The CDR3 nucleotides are TGTGCTAGCAGCTTCGGGACAGGGGCGCTCGGCAGGCAGTATTTT.

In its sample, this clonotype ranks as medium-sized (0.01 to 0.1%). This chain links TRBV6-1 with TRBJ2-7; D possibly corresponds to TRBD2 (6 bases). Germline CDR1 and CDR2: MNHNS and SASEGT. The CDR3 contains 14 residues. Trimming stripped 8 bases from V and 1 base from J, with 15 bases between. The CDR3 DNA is TGTGCCAGCGTAATCCGAGGAGGGTCCTACGAGCAGTACTTC. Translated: CASVIRGGSYEQYF.

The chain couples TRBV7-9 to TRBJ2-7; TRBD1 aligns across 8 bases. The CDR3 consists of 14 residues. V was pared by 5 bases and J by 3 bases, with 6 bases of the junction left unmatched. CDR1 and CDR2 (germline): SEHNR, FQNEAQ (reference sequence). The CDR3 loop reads CASSNRDRRYEQYF. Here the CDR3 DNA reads TGTGCCAGCAGCAACCGGGACAGGCGCTACGAGCAGTACTTC.

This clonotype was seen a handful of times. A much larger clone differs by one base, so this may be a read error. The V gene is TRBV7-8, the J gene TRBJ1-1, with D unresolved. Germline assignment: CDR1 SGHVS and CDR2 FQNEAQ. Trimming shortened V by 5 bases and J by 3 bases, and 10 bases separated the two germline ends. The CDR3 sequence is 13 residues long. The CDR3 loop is CASSEVCDTEAFF. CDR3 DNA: TGTGCCAGCAGCGAGGTGTGTGACACTGAAGCTTTCTTT.

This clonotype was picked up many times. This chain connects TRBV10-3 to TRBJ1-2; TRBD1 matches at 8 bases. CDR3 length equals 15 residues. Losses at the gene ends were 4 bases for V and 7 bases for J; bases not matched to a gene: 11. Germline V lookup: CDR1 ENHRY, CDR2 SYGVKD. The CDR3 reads CAISGGLDRERGYTF. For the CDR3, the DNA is TGTGCCATCAGTGGAGGGTTGGACAGGGAACGTGGCTACACCTTC.

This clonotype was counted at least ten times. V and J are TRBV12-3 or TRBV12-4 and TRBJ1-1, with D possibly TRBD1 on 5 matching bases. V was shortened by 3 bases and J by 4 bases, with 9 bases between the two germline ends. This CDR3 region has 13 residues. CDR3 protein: CASSLGTGTEAFF. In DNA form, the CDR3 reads TGTGCCAGCAGTTTGGGGACGGGCACTGAAGCTTTCTTT.

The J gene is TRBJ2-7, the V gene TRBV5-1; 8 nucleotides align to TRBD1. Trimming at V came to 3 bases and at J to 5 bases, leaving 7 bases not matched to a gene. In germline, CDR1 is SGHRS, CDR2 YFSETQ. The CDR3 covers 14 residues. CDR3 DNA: TGCGCCAGCAGCTCCTCGGACAGGGTACACGAGCAGTACTTC. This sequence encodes CASSSSDRVHEQYF. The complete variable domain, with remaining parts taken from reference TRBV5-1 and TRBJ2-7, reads KAGVTQTPRYLIKTRGQQVTLSCSPISGHRSVSWYQQTPGQGLQFLFEYFSETQRNKGNFPGRFSGRQFSNSRSEMNVSTLELGDSALYLCASSSSDRVHEQYFGPGTRLTVT.

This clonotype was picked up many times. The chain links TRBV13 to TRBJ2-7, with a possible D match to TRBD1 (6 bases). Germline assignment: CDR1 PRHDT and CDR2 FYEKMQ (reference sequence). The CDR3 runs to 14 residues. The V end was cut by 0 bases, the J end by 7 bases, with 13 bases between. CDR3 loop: CASSLGTGQEEQYF. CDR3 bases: TGTGCCAGCAGCTTAGGGACAGGCCAAGAAGAGCAGTACTTC.

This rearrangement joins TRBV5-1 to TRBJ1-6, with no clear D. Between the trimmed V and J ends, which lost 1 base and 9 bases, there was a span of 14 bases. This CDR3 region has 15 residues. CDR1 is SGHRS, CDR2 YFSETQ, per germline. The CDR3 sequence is CASSLKAGIGSPLHF. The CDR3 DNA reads TGCGCCAGCAGCTTGAAGGCCGGAATTGGTTCACCCCTCCACTTT.

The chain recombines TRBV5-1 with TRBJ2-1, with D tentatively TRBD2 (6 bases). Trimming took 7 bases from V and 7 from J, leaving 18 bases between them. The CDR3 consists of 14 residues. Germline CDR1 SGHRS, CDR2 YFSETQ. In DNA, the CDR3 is TGCGCCAGCCAGGAGGGCTTAGCTTTTAATGAGCAGTTCTTC. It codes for CASQEGLAFNEQFF.

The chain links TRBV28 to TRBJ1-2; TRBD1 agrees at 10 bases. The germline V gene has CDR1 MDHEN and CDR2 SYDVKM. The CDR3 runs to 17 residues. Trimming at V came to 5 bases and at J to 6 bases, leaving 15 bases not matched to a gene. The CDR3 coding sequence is TGTGCCAGCAGTGAACGGGACAGGGGTTCGAGTTGGGATGGCTACACCTTC. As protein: CASSERDRGSSWDGYTF.

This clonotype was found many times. Here the CDR3 reads CASSLNPRGPNEKLFF. The CDR3 nucleotides are TGCGCCAGCAGCTTGAATCCTCGGGGACCTAATGAAAAACTGTTTTTT. The chain uses TRBV5-1 and TRBJ1-4; D possibly corresponds to TRBD1 (5 bases). The CDR3 consists of 16 residues. CDR1 is SGHRS and CDR2 is YFSETQ in the germline V gene. V gave up 1 base and J gave up 3 bases, with 13 bases separating them.

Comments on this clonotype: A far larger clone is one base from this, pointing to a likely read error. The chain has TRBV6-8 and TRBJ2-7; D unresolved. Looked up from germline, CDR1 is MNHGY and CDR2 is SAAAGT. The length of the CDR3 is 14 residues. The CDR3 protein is CDSSSPQAAYEQYF. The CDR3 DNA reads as TGTGACAGCAGCTCTCCCCAAGCCGCCTACGAGCAGTACTTC.

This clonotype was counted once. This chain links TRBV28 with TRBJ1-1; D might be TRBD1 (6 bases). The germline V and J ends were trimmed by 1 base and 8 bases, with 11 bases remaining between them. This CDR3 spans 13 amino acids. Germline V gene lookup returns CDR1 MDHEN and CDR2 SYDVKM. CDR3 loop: CASSLSPRGEAFF. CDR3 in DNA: TGTGCCAGCAGTTTATCGCCCAGGGGAGAAGCTTTCTTT. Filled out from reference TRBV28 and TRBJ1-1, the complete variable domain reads DVKVTQSSRYLVKRTGEKVFLECVQDMDHENMFWYRQDPGLGLRLIYFSYDVKMKEKGDIPEGYSVSREKKERFSLILESASTNQTSMYLCASSLSPRGEAFFGQGTRLTVV.

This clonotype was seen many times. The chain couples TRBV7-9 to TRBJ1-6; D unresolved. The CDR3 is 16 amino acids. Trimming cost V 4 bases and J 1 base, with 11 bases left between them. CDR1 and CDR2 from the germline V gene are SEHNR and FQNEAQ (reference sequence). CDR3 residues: CASSSSRESYNSPLHF. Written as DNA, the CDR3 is TGTGCCAGCAGCTCCTCGCGGGAATCCTATAATTCACCCCTCCACTTT.

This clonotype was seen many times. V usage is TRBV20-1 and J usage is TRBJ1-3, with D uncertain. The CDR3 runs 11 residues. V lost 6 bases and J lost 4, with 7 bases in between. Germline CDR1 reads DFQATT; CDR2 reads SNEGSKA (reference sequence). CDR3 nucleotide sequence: TGCAGTGCCGGTGGGGGAAACACCATATATTTT. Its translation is CSAGGGNTIYF.

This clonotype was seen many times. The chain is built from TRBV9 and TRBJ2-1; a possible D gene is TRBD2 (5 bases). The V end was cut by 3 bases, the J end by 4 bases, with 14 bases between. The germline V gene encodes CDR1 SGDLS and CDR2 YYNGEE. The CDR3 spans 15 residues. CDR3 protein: CASSASLGSYNEQFF. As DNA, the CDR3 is TGTGCCAGCAGCGCGTCACTAGGATCGTACAATGAGCAGTTCTTC. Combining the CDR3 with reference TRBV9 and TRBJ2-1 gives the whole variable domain DSGVTQTPKHLITATGQRVTLRCSPRSGDLSVYWYQQSLDQGLQFLIQYYNGEERAKGNILERFSAQQFPDLHSELNLSSLELGDSALYFCASSASLGSYNEQFFGPGTRLTVL.

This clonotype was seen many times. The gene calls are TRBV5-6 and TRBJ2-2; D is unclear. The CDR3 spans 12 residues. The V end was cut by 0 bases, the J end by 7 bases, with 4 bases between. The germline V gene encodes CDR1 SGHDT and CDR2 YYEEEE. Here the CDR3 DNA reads TGTGCCAGCAGCTTGGGCGGCGGGGAGCTGTTTTTT. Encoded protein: CASSLGGGELFF. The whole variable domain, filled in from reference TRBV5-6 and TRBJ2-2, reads DAGVTQSPTHLIKTRGQQVTLRCSPKSGHDTVSWYQQALGQGPQFIFQYYEEEERQRGNFPDRFSGHQFPNYSSELNVNALLLGDSALYLCASSLGGGELFFGEGSRLTVL.

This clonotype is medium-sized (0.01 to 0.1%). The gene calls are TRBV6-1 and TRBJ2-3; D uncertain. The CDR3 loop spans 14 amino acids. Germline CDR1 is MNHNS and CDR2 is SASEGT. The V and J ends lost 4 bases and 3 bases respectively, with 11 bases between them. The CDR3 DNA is TGTGCCAGCAGTGGGGCTAGTTCGACAGATACGCAGTATTTT. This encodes CASSGASSTDTQYF.